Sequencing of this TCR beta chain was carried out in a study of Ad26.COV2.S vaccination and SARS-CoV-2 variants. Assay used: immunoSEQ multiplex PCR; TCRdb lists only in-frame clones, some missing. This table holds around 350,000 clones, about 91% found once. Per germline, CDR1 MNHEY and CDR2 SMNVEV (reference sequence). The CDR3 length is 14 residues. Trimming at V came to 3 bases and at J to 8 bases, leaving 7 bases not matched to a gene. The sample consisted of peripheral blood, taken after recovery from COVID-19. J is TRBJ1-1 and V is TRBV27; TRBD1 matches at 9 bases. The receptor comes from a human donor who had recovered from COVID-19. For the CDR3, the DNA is TGTGCCAGCAGTTTTAAACAGGGGGCGGTCGAAGCTTTCTTT. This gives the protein CASSFKQGAVEAFF.